At least ten counts were recorded for the clone carrying this T cell receptor beta chain. Antigen specificity is unknown. TCRdb used MiXCR to reprocess the RT-PCR reads, holding one entry per CDR3 protein. The sample shows under 850,000 distinct CDR3 sequences, around 20% of them seen only once. This entry is derived from a study of response to subunit inactivated influenza vaccine. Study-wide points: Authors suggested seasonal influenza vaccinations each recruit few new T cells.

This receptor was taken from a man aged 45-65 years who received an inactivated influenza vaccine. The sample in question was PBMCs from blood, obtained more than 4 days after vaccination.

CDR3 nucleotides: TGTGCCAGCAGCTACGGGACAGGGGGCTACGAGCAGTACTTC. Protein sequence: CASSYGTGGYEQYF. This chain joins TRBV6-5 and TRBJ2-7; 11 positions match TRBD1. Germline V gene sequence: CDR1 MNHEY, CDR2 SVGAGI. The length of the CDR3 is 14 residues. Germline trimming cut 6 bases from V and 3 bases from J; bases unmatched to any gene: 4.